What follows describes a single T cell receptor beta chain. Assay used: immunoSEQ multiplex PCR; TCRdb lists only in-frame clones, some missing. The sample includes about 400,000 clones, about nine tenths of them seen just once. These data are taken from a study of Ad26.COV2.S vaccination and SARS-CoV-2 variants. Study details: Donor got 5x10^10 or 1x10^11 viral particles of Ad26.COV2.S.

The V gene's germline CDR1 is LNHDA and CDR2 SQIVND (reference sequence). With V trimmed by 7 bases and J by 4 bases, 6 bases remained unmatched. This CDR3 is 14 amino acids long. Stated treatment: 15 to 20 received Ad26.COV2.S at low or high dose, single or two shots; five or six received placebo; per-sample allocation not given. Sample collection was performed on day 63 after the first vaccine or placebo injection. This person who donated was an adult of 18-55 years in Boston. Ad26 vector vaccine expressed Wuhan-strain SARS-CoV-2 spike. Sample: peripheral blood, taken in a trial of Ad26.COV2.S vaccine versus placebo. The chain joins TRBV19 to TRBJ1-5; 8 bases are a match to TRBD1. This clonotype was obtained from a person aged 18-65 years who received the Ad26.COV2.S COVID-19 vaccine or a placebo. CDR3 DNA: TGTGCCAGTAATACAGGGGGTAGAAATCAGCCCCAGCATTTT. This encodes CASNTGGRNQPQHF.